This T cell receptor beta chain was obtained from a study of control samples from healthy donors and cancer patients. Produced via immunoSEQ multiplex PCR; TCRdb's table is partial and in-frame only. The sample records 98,000 or so clones, 79% being singletons. The V end lost 4 bases, the J end lost 2 bases, and 16 bases lay between the germline ends. The germline V gene has CDR1 SGHRS and CDR2 YFSETQ. This CDR3 is built from 16 residues. This chain joins TRBV5-1 and TRBJ1-3; D is undetermined. This receptor was identified in a woman aged 30 to 39 in good health. Sequenced input: blood. CDR3 region: CASSTGLREAGNTIYF. Here the CDR3 DNA reads TGCGCCAGCAGCACGGGTCTCCGGGAGGCTGGAAACACCATATATTTT.